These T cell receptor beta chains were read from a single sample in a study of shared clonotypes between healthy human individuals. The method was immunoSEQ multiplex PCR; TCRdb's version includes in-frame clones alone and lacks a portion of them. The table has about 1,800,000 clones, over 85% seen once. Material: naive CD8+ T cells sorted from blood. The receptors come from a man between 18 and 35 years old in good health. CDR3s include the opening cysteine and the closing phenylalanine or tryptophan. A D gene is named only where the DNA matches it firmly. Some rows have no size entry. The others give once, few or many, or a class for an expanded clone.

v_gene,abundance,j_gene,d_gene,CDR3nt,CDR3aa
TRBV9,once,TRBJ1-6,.,TGTGCCAGCAGCAAAGGAGGGGGGGTAGGGTCACCCCTCCACTTT,CASSKGGGVGSPLHF
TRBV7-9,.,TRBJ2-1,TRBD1,TGTGCCAGCAGCTTAGGACAGGGGGCGCGGAATGAGCAGTTCTTC,CASSLGQGARNEQFF
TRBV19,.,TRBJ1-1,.,TGTGCCAGTTTCTCGCGGGTTCTGGGCACTGAAGCTTTCTTT,CASFSRVLGTEAFF
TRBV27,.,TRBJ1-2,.,TGTGCCAGCAGGACAATAGGAGGGGCTGGCTACACCTTC,CASRTIGGAGYTF
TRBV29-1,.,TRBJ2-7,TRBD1,TGCAGCGTTATAGGACAGGGCTACGAGCAGTACTTC,CSVIGQGYEQYF
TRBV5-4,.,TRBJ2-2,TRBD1,TGTGCCAGCAGCTTGCAGGGACAGGCGGGGAGCGGGGAGCTGTTTTTT,CASSLQGQAGSGELFF
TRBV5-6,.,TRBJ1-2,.,TGTGCCAGCAGCTTGGACTTGGGAGGTCCCAACTATGGCTACACCTTC,CASSLDLGGPNYGYTF
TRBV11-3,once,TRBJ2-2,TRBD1,TGTGCCAGCAGCGCCGACAGGGCCACCGGGGAGCTGTTTTTT,CASSADRATGELFF
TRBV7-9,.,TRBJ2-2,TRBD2,TGTGCCAGCAGCTTAGCGCTAGCGGGGATGAACACCGGGGAGCTGTTTTTT,CASSLALAGMNTGELFF
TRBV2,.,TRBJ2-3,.,TGTGCCAGCATGGGGGCGGGCACAGATACGCAGTATTTT,CASMGAGTDTQYF
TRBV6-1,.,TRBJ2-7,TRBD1,TGTGCCAGCAGAGGGACAGAGCCCTCCTACGAGCAGTACTTC,CASRGTEPSYEQYF
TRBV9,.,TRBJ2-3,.,TGTGCCAGCAGCGTAGTAGAGGGGGGAGGAACAGATACGCAGTATTTT,CASSVVEGGGTDTQYF
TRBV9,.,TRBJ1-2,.,TGTGCCAGCAGCGTCGGACAGACCTATGGCTACACCTTC,CASSVGQTYGYTF
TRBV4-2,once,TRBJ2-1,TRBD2,TGTGCCAGCAGCCAAGAGTTGGGACTAGAGCAGTTCTTC,CASSQELGLEQFF
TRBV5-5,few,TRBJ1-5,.,TGTGCCAGCAGCTTTGTTGGCTTGGGGCAGCCCCAGCATTTT,CASSFVGLGQPQHF
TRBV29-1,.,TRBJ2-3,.,TGCAGCGTTGGATCTAGCCCAGATACGCAGTATTTT,CSVGSSPDTQYF
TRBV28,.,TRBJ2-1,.,TGTGCCAGCAGTTTATCGGATGAGCAGTTCTTC,CASSLSDEQFF
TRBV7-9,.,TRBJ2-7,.,TGTGCCAGCAGCTACTGGGGTGGTGAGCAGTACTTC,CASSYWGGEQYF
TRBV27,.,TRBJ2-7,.,TGTGCCAGCAGTTTATTCCCGCAGTACTTC,CASSLFPQYF
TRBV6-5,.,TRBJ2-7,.,TGTGCCAGCAGGTACCGGGACGGAAACTACGAGCAGTACTTC,CASRYRDGNYEQYF
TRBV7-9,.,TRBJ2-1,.,TGTGCCAGCAGCTTATTAGTCAATGAGCAGTTCTTC,CASSLLVNEQFF
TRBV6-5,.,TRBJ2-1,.,TGTGCCAGCGAGACTAGTCATGAGCAGTTCTTC,CASETSHEQFF
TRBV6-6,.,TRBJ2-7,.,TGTGCCAGCAGTTACGGGGCAGGGAGTTCCTACGAGCAGTACTTC,CASSYGAGSSYEQYF
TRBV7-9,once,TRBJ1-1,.,TGTGCCAGCAGCTGGGGTTCTGAAGCTTTCTTT,CASSWGSEAFF
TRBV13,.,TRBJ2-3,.,TGTGCCAGCAGCTTAGGGGACACAGATACGCAGTATTTT,CASSLGDTDTQYF
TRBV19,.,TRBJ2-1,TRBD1,TGTGCCAGTAGTGCCGGGACAGGGCTCGGCAATGAGCAGTTCTTC,CASSAGTGLGNEQFF